A selection of T cell receptor beta chains follows, all from one sample in a study of human T cells and chemical hapten exposure. MiXCR, applied by TCRdb to the RACE reads, yields one record per CDR3 protein. Here the sample spans more than 85,000 distinct CDR3 sequences, less than 40% being singletons. The sample here was whole blood, taken in connection with sensitization to the hapten diphenylcyclopropenone (DPC). The receptors were sampled from a man aged 40-49 years with alopecia areata. Some clones in this sample may be carry-over from other donors' samples. Each CDR3 is given with its conserved first and last residue. Fields, in order: clone size, J gene, CDR3 length, V gene, D gene, CDR3 protein, CDR3 DNA. The D gene is left open where the match is weak. Rows may omit the clone size; those that give it use once, few, many or a size class.

abundance: .; j_gene: TRBJ2-1; len: 13; v_gene: TRBV7-3; d_gene: .; CDR3aa: CASSLMFNNEQFF; CDR3nt: TGTGCCAGCAGCTTAATGTTTAATAATGAGCAGTTCTTC
abundance: .; j_gene: TRBJ2-3; len: 17; v_gene: TRBV14; d_gene: TRBD2; CDR3aa: CASSPRQREASTDTQYF; CDR3nt: TGTGCCAGCAGCCCGCGCCAGCGGGAGGCTAGCACAGATACGCAGTATTTT
abundance: .; j_gene: TRBJ2-5; len: 15; v_gene: TRBV7-2; d_gene: TRBD2; CDR3aa: CASSRISSGQETQYF; CDR3nt: TGTGCCAGCAGCCGAATCTCTAGCGGTCAAGAGACCCAGTACTTC
abundance: .; j_gene: TRBJ2-3; len: 12; v_gene: TRBV12-3/TRBV12-4; d_gene: .; CDR3aa: CASSLLGGAEYF; CDR3nt: TGTGCCAGCAGTTTATTGGGGGGCGCGGAGTATTTT
abundance: .; j_gene: TRBJ1-6; len: 12; v_gene: TRBV2; d_gene: TRBD1; CDR3aa: CASRTGGGPLHF; CDR3nt: TGTGCCAGCAGGACAGGGGGGGGACCCCTCCACTTT
abundance: few; j_gene: TRBJ2-3; len: 12; v_gene: TRBV7-9; d_gene: .; CDR3aa: CASGSGADTQYF; CDR3nt: TGTGCCAGCGGGTCTGGGGCAGATACGCAGTATTTT
abundance: .; j_gene: TRBJ2-3; len: 14; v_gene: TRBV7-9; d_gene: TRBD1; CDR3aa: CASSLGQGAMTQYF; CDR3nt: TGTGCCAGCAGCTTGGGACAGGGGGCTATGACGCAGTATTTT
abundance: .; j_gene: TRBJ2-6; len: 13; v_gene: TRBV7-2; d_gene: .; CDR3aa: CASTPTGANVLTF; CDR3nt: TGTGCCAGCACCCCTACAGGGGCCAACGTCCTGACTTTC
abundance: .; j_gene: TRBJ1-3; len: 14; v_gene: TRBV15; d_gene: .; CDR3aa: CATSRDLRGNTIYF; CDR3nt: TGTGCCACCAGCAGAGATCTTCGTGGAAACACCATATATTTT
abundance: few; j_gene: TRBJ2-3; len: 15; v_gene: TRBV7-9; d_gene: .; CDR3aa: CASSSKAVETDTQYF; CDR3nt: TGTGCCAGCAGCTCTAAAGCGGTTGAGACAGATACGCAGTATTTT
abundance: .; j_gene: TRBJ2-1; len: 14; v_gene: TRBV29-1; d_gene: .; CDR3aa: CSVEAGRGYNEQFF; CDR3nt: TGCAGCGTTGAAGCAGGGCGAGGGTACAATGAGCAGTTCTTC
abundance: .; j_gene: TRBJ1-1; len: 14; v_gene: TRBV12-3/TRBV12-4; d_gene: .; CDR3aa: CASSLLAGQTEAFF; CDR3nt: TGTGCCAGCAGTTTATTGGCAGGGCAAACTGAAGCTTTCTTT
abundance: .; j_gene: TRBJ2-3; len: 11; v_gene: TRBV6-2/TRBV6-3; d_gene: .; CDR3aa: CASIRGNTQYF; CDR3nt: TGTGCCAGCATCAGAGGGAATACGCAGTATTTT
abundance: .; j_gene: TRBJ2-5; len: 15; v_gene: TRBV7-9; d_gene: TRBD2; CDR3aa: CASSLGSGLQETQYF; CDR3nt: TGTGCCAGCAGCTTGGGTAGCGGGCTCCAAGAGACCCAGTACTTC
abundance: .; j_gene: TRBJ2-3; len: 15; v_gene: TRBV7-9; d_gene: .; CDR3aa: CASSLEVQAADTQYF; CDR3nt: TGTGCCAGCAGCTTAGAAGTACAAGCAGCAGATACGCAGTATTTT
abundance: few; j_gene: TRBJ2-5; len: 14; v_gene: TRBV6-5; d_gene: TRBD2; CDR3aa: CASSTLAGGETQYF; CDR3nt: TGTGCCAGCAGTACCCTAGCGGGAGGAGAGACCCAGTACTTC
abundance: .; j_gene: TRBJ2-7; len: 14; v_gene: TRBV11-1; d_gene: .; CDR3aa: CASSLGRWSYEQYF; CDR3nt: TGTGCCAGCAGCTTAGGCAGGTGGTCCTACGAGCAGTACTTC
abundance: few; j_gene: TRBJ2-3; len: 12; v_gene: TRBV24-1; d_gene: .; CDR3aa: CATKGNTDTQYF; CDR3nt: TGTGCCACCAAAGGAAACACAGATACGCAGTATTTT
abundance: few; j_gene: TRBJ2-7; len: 14; v_gene: TRBV4-2; d_gene: TRBD2; CDR3aa: CASSSSGGAREQYF; CDR3nt: TGTGCCAGCAGCTCATCCGGGGGGGCCCGGGAGCAGTACTTC
abundance: many; j_gene: TRBJ2-3; len: 15; v_gene: TRBV18; d_gene: .; CDR3aa: CASSPPGIRTDTQYF; CDR3nt: TGTGCCAGCTCACCACCGGGGATACGCACAGATACGCAGTATTTT
abundance: few; j_gene: TRBJ2-1; len: 15; v_gene: TRBV29-1; d_gene: .; CDR3aa: CSVEPPGTTYNEQFF; CDR3nt: TGCAGCGTTGAACCCCCGGGAACGACCTACAATGAGCAGTTCTTC
abundance: few; j_gene: TRBJ2-3; len: 17; v_gene: TRBV11-2; d_gene: TRBD1; CDR3aa: CASSYSRDRVFKNTQYF; CDR3nt: TGTGCCAGCAGCTATAGCCGGGACAGGGTCTTTAAGAACACGCAGTATTTT
abundance: few; j_gene: TRBJ2-7; len: 16; v_gene: TRBV7-9; d_gene: TRBD2; CDR3aa: CASSLFGTRESYEQYF; CDR3nt: TGTGCCAGCAGCTTATTTGGGACTAGGGAGTCATACGAGCAGTACTTC
abundance: many; j_gene: TRBJ2-7; len: 12; v_gene: TRBV10-3; d_gene: .; CDR3aa: CAISDEAYEQYF; CDR3nt: TGTGCCATCAGTGACGAGGCCTACGAGCAGTACTTC
abundance: .; j_gene: TRBJ2-2; len: 18; v_gene: TRBV7-3; d_gene: TRBD1; CDR3aa: CASSLRAETGGKTGELFF; CDR3nt: TGTGCCAGCAGCTTAAGGGCGGAGACAGGGGGCAAAACCGGGGAGCTGTTTTTT
abundance: few; j_gene: TRBJ1-1; len: 17; v_gene: TRBV7-2; d_gene: TRBD1; CDR3aa: CASSSIGTGSMGTEAFF; CDR3nt: TGTGCCAGCAGCTCTATCGGGACAGGGAGCATGGGGACTGAAGCTTTCTTT
abundance: .; j_gene: TRBJ1-5; len: 15; v_gene: TRBV19; d_gene: .; CDR3aa: CASSIQERSNQPQHF; CDR3nt: TGTGCCAGTAGTATACAGGAAAGGAGCAATCAGCCCCAGCATTTT
abundance: .; j_gene: TRBJ2-3; len: 15; v_gene: TRBV12-3/TRBV12-4; d_gene: .; CDR3aa: CASRRRSGHTDTQYF; CDR3nt: TGTGCCAGCAGGAGACGGTCGGGACACACAGATACGCAGTATTTT
abundance: few; j_gene: TRBJ1-1; len: 15; v_gene: TRBV5-1; d_gene: .; CDR3aa: CASSLAGRGDTEAFF; CDR3nt: TGCGCCAGCAGCTTGGCCGGCAGGGGAGACACTGAAGCTTTCTTT
abundance: .; j_gene: TRBJ2-3; len: 11; v_gene: TRBV20-1; d_gene: .; CDR3aa: CSASSQDTQYF; CDR3nt: TGCAGTGCCAGTAGTCAAGATACGCAGTATTTT
abundance: .; j_gene: TRBJ2-3; len: 15; v_gene: TRBV29-1; d_gene: TRBD1; CDR3aa: CSGWNYRGGTDTQYF; CDR3nt: TGCAGCGGTTGGAACTACAGGGGGGGCACAGATACGCAGTATTTT
abundance: few; j_gene: TRBJ2-1; len: 16; v_gene: TRBV28; d_gene: .; CDR3aa: CASSFIWREHYNEQFF; CDR3nt: TGTGCCAGCAGCTTCATATGGCGGGAACACTACAATGAGCAGTTCTTC
abundance: .; j_gene: TRBJ2-1; len: 14; v_gene: TRBV7-2; d_gene: TRBD2; CDR3aa: CASSPGLAGGGQFF; CDR3nt: TGTGCCAGCAGCCCGGGACTAGCGGGAGGGGGGCAGTTCTTC
abundance: .; j_gene: TRBJ1-5; len: 13; v_gene: TRBV6-5; d_gene: TRBD1; CDR3aa: CASSPDRVQPQHF; CDR3nt: TGTGCCAGCAGTCCGGACAGGGTCCAGCCCCAGCATTTT
abundance: few; j_gene: TRBJ1-3; len: 13; v_gene: TRBV29-1; d_gene: .; CDR3aa: CSVEGTVGNTIYF; CDR3nt: TGCAGCGTTGAGGGGACGGTTGGAAACACCATATATTTT
abundance: few; j_gene: TRBJ2-2; len: 19; v_gene: TRBV6-2/TRBV6-3; d_gene: TRBD2; CDR3aa: CASIRLGLAGGPNTGELFF; CDR3nt: TGTGCCAGCATCAGGTTAGGACTAGCGGGAGGGCCGAACACCGGGGAGCTGTTTTTT
abundance: few; j_gene: TRBJ2-5; len: 15; v_gene: TRBV7-6; d_gene: TRBD1; CDR3aa: CASSQLGQGKETQYF; CDR3nt: TGTGCCAGCAGCCAACTCGGACAGGGGAAAGAGACCCAGTACTTC
abundance: few; j_gene: TRBJ2-6; len: 18; v_gene: TRBV10-3; d_gene: TRBD1; CDR3aa: CAISDYRGSPSGANVLTF; CDR3nt: TGTGCCATCAGTGACTACAGGGGATCCCCCTCTGGGGCCAACGTCCTGACTTTC
abundance: few; j_gene: TRBJ1-4; len: 13; v_gene: TRBV28; d_gene: .; CDR3aa: CASVGGADEKLFF; CDR3nt: TGTGCCAGCGTTGGGGGCGCCGATGAAAAACTGTTTTTT
abundance: many; j_gene: TRBJ2-2; len: 18; v_gene: TRBV7-9; d_gene: .; CDR3aa: CASSFNRVELANTGELFF; CDR3nt: TGTGCCAGCAGCTTCAACAGGGTGGAATTAGCGAACACCGGGGAGCTGTTTTTT
abundance: few; j_gene: TRBJ2-7; len: 12; v_gene: TRBV14; d_gene: .; CDR3aa: CASSQKQYEQYF; CDR3nt: TGTGCCAGCAGCCAGAAACAATACGAGCAGTACTTC
abundance: .; j_gene: TRBJ1-5; len: 15; v_gene: TRBV7-6; d_gene: .; CDR3aa: CASSLVQGSNQPQHF; CDR3nt: TGTGCCAGCAGCTTAGTCCAGGGGAGCAATCAGCCCCAGCATTTT
abundance: few; j_gene: TRBJ2-4; len: 20; v_gene: TRBV15; d_gene: TRBD2; CDR3aa: CATSRGGGLAGGLAKNIQYF; CDR3nt: TGTGCCACCAGCAGAGGAGGGGGACTAGCGGGAGGTCTAGCCAAAAACATTCAGTACTTC
abundance: .; j_gene: TRBJ2-3; len: 13; v_gene: TRBV6-2/TRBV6-3; d_gene: .; CDR3aa: CASIPQGIDTQYF; CDR3nt: TGTGCCAGCATCCCGCAGGGAATCGATACGCAGTATTTT
abundance: .; j_gene: TRBJ1-5; len: 13; v_gene: TRBV7-9; d_gene: .; CDR3aa: CASRRNREEPQHF; CDR3nt: TGTGCCAGCAGACGAAATAGAGAGGAGCCCCAGCATTTT
abundance: .; j_gene: TRBJ1-2; len: 15; v_gene: TRBV28; d_gene: TRBD1; CDR3aa: CASSPSGTEDYGYTF; CDR3nt: TGTGCCAGCAGTCCTTCCGGGACAGAAGACTATGGCTACACCTTC
abundance: few; j_gene: TRBJ2-1; len: 14; v_gene: TRBV20-1; d_gene: TRBD2; CDR3aa: CSATSRAGEPEQFF; CDR3nt: TGCAGTGCAACGTCGAGGGCGGGAGAACCTGAGCAGTTCTTC
abundance: few; j_gene: TRBJ2-3; len: 16; v_gene: TRBV4-3; d_gene: .; CDR3aa: CASSQGASLSTDTQYF; CDR3nt: TGCGCCAGCAGCCAAGGAGCCTCTCTTAGCACAGATACGCAGTATTTT
abundance: few; j_gene: TRBJ2-7; len: 11; v_gene: TRBV2; d_gene: .; CDR3aa: CASNLQTEQYF; CDR3nt: TGTGCCAGCAATTTGCAGACCGAGCAGTACTTC
abundance: few; j_gene: TRBJ2-3; len: 17; v_gene: TRBV2; d_gene: TRBD2; CDR3aa: CASSEKTSGFSTDTQYF; CDR3nt: TGTGCCAGCAGCGAAAAGACTAGCGGATTTAGCACAGATACGCAGTATTTT
abundance: .; j_gene: TRBJ2-2; len: 14; v_gene: TRBV27; d_gene: TRBD1; CDR3aa: CASSRQGATGELFF; CDR3nt: TGTGCCAGCAGTAGACAGGGGGCAACCGGGGAGCTGTTTTTT
abundance: .; j_gene: TRBJ2-1; len: 16; v_gene: TRBV5-1; d_gene: TRBD2; CDR3aa: CASSPGLAGPYNEQFF; CDR3nt: TGCGCCAGCAGCCCGGGACTAGCGGGACCCTACAATGAGCAGTTCTTC
abundance: few; j_gene: TRBJ2-3; len: 15; v_gene: TRBV4-3; d_gene: .; CDR3aa: CASSQDYYSTDTQYF; CDR3nt: TGCGCCAGCAGCCAGGACTATTATAGCACAGATACGCAGTATTTT